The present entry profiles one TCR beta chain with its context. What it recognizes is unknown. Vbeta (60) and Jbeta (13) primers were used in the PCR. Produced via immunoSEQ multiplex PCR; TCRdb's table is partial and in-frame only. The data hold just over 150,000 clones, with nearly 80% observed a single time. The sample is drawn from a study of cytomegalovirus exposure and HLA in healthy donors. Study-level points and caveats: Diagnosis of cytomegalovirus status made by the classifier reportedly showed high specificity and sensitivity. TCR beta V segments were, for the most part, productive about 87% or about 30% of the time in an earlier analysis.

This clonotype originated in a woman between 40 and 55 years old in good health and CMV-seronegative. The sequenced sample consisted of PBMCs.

The CDR3 spells CATSRTRDQPQHF. The CDR3 DNA follows: TGTGCCACCAGCAGGACCAGGGATCAGCCCCAGCATTTT. The chain has TRBV15 and TRBJ1-5, with D perhaps matching TRBD1 (5 bases). CDR3 length equals 13 residues. Trimming shortened V by 3 bases and J by 5 bases, and 8 bases separated the two germline ends. Looked up from germline, CDR1 is LNHNV and CDR2 is YYDKDF (reference sequence).